Listed here are 8 T cell receptor beta chains from one sample, sequenced in a study of CD8+CD57+ T cells in acquired aplastic anemia. Profiling of TCR beta VDJ combinations and CDR3 sequences used genomic DNA as template. TCRdb redid the calling of the reads with MiXCR, one entry per CDR3 protein. The table shows around 64,000 distinct CDR3 sequences, with about 54% occurring only once. The sequenced sample consisted of sorted CD4+, CD8+, or CD8+CD57+ T cells (not recorded which) from PBMCs. Source of these receptors: a human donor in good health, serving as a control.

The table lists this clonotype with a count of one. The chain uses TRBV10-3 and TRBJ1-2; tentative D call: TRBD1 (6 bases). This CDR3 has 11 amino acids. V lost 11 bases and J lost 8, with 15 bases in between. Germline values: CDR1 ENHRY, CDR2 SYGVKD. CDR3 in DNA: TGTGCCGCCGGGACAAAGGAAGGCTACACCTTC. This codes for CAAGTKEGYTF.

The sample holds many counts of this clonotype. The V gene is TRBV5-1, the J gene TRBJ1-4; no clear D gene. Looked up from germline, CDR1 is SGHRS and CDR2 is YFSETQ. This CDR3 has 12 amino acids. The V end lost 0 bases, the J end lost 8 bases, and 5 bases lay between the germline ends. CDR3 DNA: TGCGCCAGCAGCTTGGTTGGCGAAAAACTGTTTTTT. Its translation is CASSLVGEKLFF.

This sequence joins TRBV19 and TRBJ1-6; the match to TRBD1 covers 9 bases. The CDR3 covers 13 residues. Germline CDR1 reads LNHDA; CDR2 reads SQIVND (reference sequence). DNA of the CDR3: TGTGCGTCAAAGGGACAGGGCTATCAACCCCTCCACTTT. Translation: CASKGQGYQPLHF.

J is TRBJ2-2 and V is TRBV7-3; 11 bases map to TRBD2. The germline gives CDR1 SGHTA, CDR2 FQGTGA. The CDR3 loop spans 15 amino acids. V lost 5 bases, J lost 7 bases, and 6 bases stayed unmatched. The CDR3 loop is CASSPLAGGIGELFF. CDR3 bases: TGTGCCAGCAGCCCATTAGCGGGAGGGATCGGGGAGCTGTTTTTT.

J is TRBJ1-1 and V is TRBV10-2, with a tentative D call TRBD1 (6 bases). Germline CDR1 reads WSHSY; CDR2 reads SAAADI. The CDR3 covers 15 residues. Trimming left V 8 bases short and J 1 base short, with 17 bases between. The CDR3 loop is CASGDTGSGNTEAFF. In nucleotides, the CDR3 is TGCGCCAGCGGGGATACAGGGTCGGGGAACACTGAAGCTTTCTTT.

Ten or more counts support this clonotype. The genes are TRBV11-2 and TRBJ1-2; D is uncertain. This CDR3 comprises 14 residues. Between the trimmed V and J ends, which lost 1 base and 6 bases, there was a span of 12 bases. CDR1 and CDR2 from the germline V gene are SGHAT and FQNNGV. The CDR3 sequence is CASSLVGQFDGYTF. The DNA of the CDR3 is TGTGCCAGCAGCTTAGTCGGCCAGTTCGATGGCTACACCTTC.

The chain joins TRBV2 to TRBJ2-7; D might be TRBD1 or TRBD2, each matching 5 bases. This CDR3 has 14 amino acids. Between the trimmed V and J ends, which lost 11 bases and 3 bases, there was a span of 20 bases. The germline V gene encodes CDR1 SNHLY and CDR2 FYNNEI. CDR3 bases: TGTGCCGGGCGAGGGGCAGGGTTTAGCTACGAGCAGTACTTC. It is translated as CAGRGAGFSYEQYF.

This clonotype is classed as medium-sized. The J gene is TRBJ1-1, the V gene TRBV19; D unresolved. V shed 1 base and J shed 1 base, with 4 bases lying between them. Per germline, CDR1 LNHDA and CDR2 SQIVND (reference sequence). This CDR3 region has 13 residues. The CDR3, as DNA: TGTGCCAGTAGTATAGGGGAGAACACTGAAGCTTTCTTT. It translates to CASSIGENTEAFF. Based on the CDR3 plus reference TRBV19 and TRBJ1-1, the full variable domain is DGGITQSPKYLFRKEGQNVTLSCEQNLNHDAMYWYRQDPGQGLRLIYYSQIVNDFQKGDIAEGYSVSREKKESFPLTVTSAQKNPTAFYLCASSIGENTEAFFGQGTRLTVV.